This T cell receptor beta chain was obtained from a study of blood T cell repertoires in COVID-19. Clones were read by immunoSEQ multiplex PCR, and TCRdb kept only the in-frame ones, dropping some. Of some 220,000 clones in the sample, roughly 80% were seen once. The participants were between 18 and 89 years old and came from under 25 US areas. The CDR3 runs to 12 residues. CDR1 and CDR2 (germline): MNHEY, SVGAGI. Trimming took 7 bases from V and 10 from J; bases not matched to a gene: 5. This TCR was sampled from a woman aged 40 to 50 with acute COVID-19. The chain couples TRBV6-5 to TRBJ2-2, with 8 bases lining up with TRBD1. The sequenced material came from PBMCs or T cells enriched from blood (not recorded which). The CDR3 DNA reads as TGTGCCAGCACTTCGACAGGGGAGGAGCTGTTTTTT. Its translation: CASTSTGEELFF.